Each of the 2 T cell receptor beta chains below was sequenced from the same sample in a study of cytomegalovirus exposure and HLA in healthy donors. PCR involved 60 Vbeta and 13 Jbeta primers. The data were produced by immunoSEQ multiplex PCR, yet TCRdb's version contains in-frame clones alone and is incomplete. There are some 130,000 clones in the sample; under 85% occur only once, and more than 0.75% lies in the top ten. Sequencing was performed on PBMCs. These receptors all stem from a man aged 18 to 29 in good health and CMV-seronegative.

The chain carries TRBV2 and TRBJ2-1, with D possibly matching TRBD2 (5 bases). The CDR3 loop spans 15 amino acids. Between the trimmed V and J ends, which lost 8 bases and 5 bases, there was a span of 19 bases. Germline CDR1 reads SNHLY; CDR2 reads FYNNEI. CDR3 in amino acids: CASRRRASLDNEQFF. The CDR3 DNA reads TGTGCCAGCCGACGTCGTGCTAGCCTTGACAATGAGCAGTTCTTC.

In DNA form, the CDR3 reads TGTGCCAGCAGCGCGGGCGGGACTGTCGACTACGAGCAGTACTTC. Encoded protein: CASSAGGTVDYEQYF. The V call is TRBV9, the J call TRBJ2-7, with D perhaps TRBD2 (6 bases). The germline CDR1 and CDR2 sequences are SGDLS and YYNGEE. Deletions cut 3 bases from V and 3 bases from J, with 16 bases between. This CDR3 has 15 residues.